Reported below is one T cell receptor beta chain. The CDR3 has 16 amino acids. This sample stems from a study of blood T cell repertoires in COVID-19. Across the study: Samples representing acute and convalescent COVID-19 were sourced from the United States, Italy and Spain. Nucleic acid was either cDNA or gDNA, and it came from T cells, B-cell-depleted T cells, or PBMCs.

Under the authors' procedure: Estimates of nucleated cell counts were drawn from the amplification of reference gene primers. Produced via immunoSEQ multiplex PCR; TCRdb's table is partial and in-frame only. The V and J calls and clone size come from that table; D and trimming were worked out from the DNA. The table records about 210,000 clones, about 89% of them present only once. Sequenced material: peripheral blood. The source is a woman aged 40-49 years with acute or convalescent COVID-19. The chain recombines TRBV1 with TRBJ2-3; TRBD1 reflects the table's D call only, with no check against the DNA. TRBV1 is recorded as a pseudogene. CDR3: CTSSQDKGHTTDTQYF. CDR3 DNA: TGCACCAGCAGCCAAGATAAGGGGCATACCACAGATACGCAGTATTTT.